One sample yielded the 5 T cell receptor beta chains listed below, sequenced in a study of identical twins. One entry per CDR3 protein, called by TCRdb with MiXCR from the 5' RACE reads. This table holds some 500,000 distinct CDR3 sequences, around a tenth found once. In addition, the sample was reused for a study of yellow fever vaccine responses in identical twins.

Sequenced: PBMCs. The receptors come from a young woman in good health.

V gene TRBV5-1 combines with J gene TRBJ2-1; no firm D call. Germline lookup yields CDR1 SGHRS and CDR2 YFSETQ. V was pared by 1 base and J by 7 bases, with 18 bases between. The CDR3 length is 16 residues. In DNA form, the CDR3 reads TGCGCCAGCAGCTTGCCCGTTTTGGTGGCCCTAAATGAGCAGTTCTTC. Its protein is CASSLPVLVALNEQFF.

This clonotype was seen at least ten times. The rearrangement uses TRBV25-1 and TRBJ2-2; D tentatively reads TRBD1 or TRBD2 (6 bases each). This CDR3 has 14 residues. V was cut by 4 bases and J by 7 bases, with 13 bases left in between. The germline CDR1 and CDR2 sequences are MGHDK and SYGVNS. The CDR3 reads CASSARGDGGELFF. CDR3 nucleotide sequence: TGTGCCAGCAGTGCAAGGGGGGACGGCGGGGAGCTGTTTTTT.

This clonotype has just a few counts. The J gene is TRBJ2-1, the V gene TRBV7-2; TRBD2 matches 8 bases. V trimming: 2 bases; J trimming: 4 bases; junction bases outside the gene matches: 7. CDR3 size: 16 residues. Per the germline V gene, CDR1 is SGHTA and CDR2 is FQGNSA. The CDR3 spells CASSLSWSGGYNEQFF. The DNA for the CDR3 is TGTGCCAGCAGCTTAAGTTGGAGCGGGGGATACAATGAGCAGTTCTTC. Filled out from reference TRBV7-2 and TRBJ2-1, the complete variable domain reads GAGVSQSPSNKVTEKGKDVELRCDPISGHTALYWYRQSLGQGLEFLIYFQGNSAPDKSGLPSDRFSAERTGGSVSTLTIQRTQQEDSAVYLCASSLSWSGGYNEQFFGPGTRLTVL.

This clonotype was counted ten times or more. V gene TRBV28 combines with J gene TRBJ1-5, with D perhaps matching TRBD1 (6 bases). Trimming left V 6 bases short and J 1 base short, with 13 bases between. Germline CDR1 and CDR2: MDHEN and SYDVKM. The CDR3 is 15 amino acids. CDR3 region: CASRQGWESNQPQHF. CDR3 bases: TGTGCCAGCAGGCAGGGGTGGGAAAGCAATCAGCCCCAGCATTTT.

This clonotype was recorded at least ten times. The CDR3, as DNA: TGTGCCAGCAGCAAAGCCAGGACAGAGGCCGAGCAGTACTTC. Residues: CASSKARTEAEQYF. The gene calls are TRBV21-1 and TRBJ2-7; no DNA check was done on the table's D call, TRBD1. TRBV21-1 is given as a pseudogene. The CDR3 totals 14 residues.